This T cell receptor beta chain is from a study of T cells in Graves' hyperthyroidism and ophthalmopathy. Study in general: Peripheral blood was taken when the disease was first diagnosed, before any treatment began.

V shed 0 bases and J shed 4 bases, with 10 bases lying between them. The germline CDR1 and CDR2 sequences are SGHDT and YYEEEE. The CDR3 is 14 amino acids. This clonotype was detected many times. Its specificity is not known. Study-wide points: Most clonotypes that expanded in the thyroid above 0.001 also showed up in blood.

Diagnoses rested on clinical symptoms, serum thyroxine and TRAb, thyroid ultrasound and orbital computed tomography. PBMCs stemmed from approximately 9.1 ml fresh peripheral blood. TCR beta CDR3 region amplification was performed from RNA transcripts. The study used the HTBI primer set for a first-round RT-PCR of the TCR CDR3. Via MiXCR, TCRdb re-called the multiplex PCR reads, giving one row per CDR3 protein. In the table there are around 200,000 distinct CDR3 sequences, 15% to 20% of which are singletons. The specimen sequenced was blood. The V call is TRBV5-6, the J call TRBJ1-2; no clear D. The receptor was derived from a middle-aged man with Graves' hyperthyroidism. CDR3 DNA: TGTGCCAGCAGCTTGGATCCGGGATCCTATGGCTACACCTTC. This encodes CASSLDPGSYGYTF.